What follows are 5 T cell receptor beta chains derived from one specimen sequenced in a study of blood T cell repertoires in COVID-19. Repertoires were generated with immunoSEQ multiplex PCR, while TCRdb's copy carries only in-frame clones and drops some. This sample yields about 200,000 clones, of which about 88% are seen a single time; 10% belongs to the top ten. The sample was peripheral blood. The receptor source for this set is a woman aged 45-60 years with COVID-19, enrolled during active disease.

V and J are TRBV5-4 and TRBJ1-2; TRBD1 aligns across 11 bases. CDR3 length: 15 amino acids. Looked up from germline, CDR1 is SGHNT and CDR2 is YYREEE (reference sequence). The J segment lost 3 bases and the V segment lost 3 bases, leaving 4 bases of the junction unmatched. CDR3 coding DNA: TGTGCCAGCAGCTCGGGACAGGGGGGGCACTATGGCTACACCTTC. Its translation: CASSSGQGGHYGYTF.

V is TRBV7-2 and J is TRBJ1-1; D is unresolved. V gave up 5 bases and J gave up 9 bases, with 13 bases separating them. The CDR3 length is 12 residues. Germline assignment: CDR1 SGHTA and CDR2 FQGNSA. CDR3 amino acids: CASSPPRPQAFF. In DNA form, the CDR3 reads TGTGCCAGCAGCCCCCCGCGGCCACAAGCTTTCTTT. The entire variable domain, with the rest obtained from reference TRBV7-2 and TRBJ1-1, is as follows: GAGVSQSPSNKVTEKGKDVELRCDPISGHTALYWYRQSLGQGLEFLIYFQGNSAPDKSGLPSDRFSAERTGGSVSTLTIQRTQQEDSAVYLCASSPPRPQAFFGQGTRLTVV.

The chain has TRBV7-2 and TRBJ1-2, with D perhaps TRBD1 (6 bases). This CDR3 has 13 amino acids. Trimming pared 3 bases from V and 8 bases from J, leaving 13 bases between. Germline values: CDR1 SGHTA, CDR2 FQGNSA. Written as DNA, the CDR3 is TGTGCCAGCAGCTTCCAACAGGGTCGCGGCTACACCTTC. Its translation: CASSFQQGRGYTF.

The rearrangement links TRBV11-2 to TRBJ2-2; 7 positions agree with TRBD1. This CDR3 contains 16 residues. After removal of 5 bases from V and 1 base from J, the junction contained 7 bases not matched to a gene. In germline, CDR1 is SGHAT, CDR2 FQNNGV. CDR3: CASSPPGTVNTGELFF. As DNA, the CDR3 is TGTGCCAGCAGCCCCCCCGGGACAGTGAACACCGGGGAGCTGTTTTTT.

V usage is TRBV7-8 and J usage is TRBJ1-4, with D tentatively TRBD1 (5 bases). This CDR3 is 16 amino acids long. The V and J ends lost 4 bases and 3 bases respectively, with 15 bases between them. Germline V gene data show CDR1 as SGHVS and CDR2 as FQNEAQ. The CDR3 loop reads CASSSISGLPNEKLFF. CDR3 coding DNA: TGTGCCAGCAGCTCTATATCAGGGCTTCCTAATGAAAAACTGTTTTTT.